Listed here is a single T cell receptor (beta chain). The junction differs from germline at one of its ends, possibly a read error. The sample originates from a study of technical replicates of blood from several donors. Assay used: immunoSEQ multiplex PCR; TCRdb lists only in-frame clones, some missing. The sample lists some 80,000 clones; about 91% were seen once. The CDR3 is 15 amino acids. CDR1 is KGHSH and CDR2 is LQKENI in the germline V gene. What was sequenced was T cells isolated from PBMCs. The sequence was obtained from a human donor in good health. The V call is TRBV18, the J call TRBJ1-5; 9 positions match TRBD1. CDR3 region: CASSPPGTGSQPQHF. CDR3 DNA sequence: TGTGCCAGCTCGCCACCCGGGACAGGGTCTCAGCCCCAGCATTTT.